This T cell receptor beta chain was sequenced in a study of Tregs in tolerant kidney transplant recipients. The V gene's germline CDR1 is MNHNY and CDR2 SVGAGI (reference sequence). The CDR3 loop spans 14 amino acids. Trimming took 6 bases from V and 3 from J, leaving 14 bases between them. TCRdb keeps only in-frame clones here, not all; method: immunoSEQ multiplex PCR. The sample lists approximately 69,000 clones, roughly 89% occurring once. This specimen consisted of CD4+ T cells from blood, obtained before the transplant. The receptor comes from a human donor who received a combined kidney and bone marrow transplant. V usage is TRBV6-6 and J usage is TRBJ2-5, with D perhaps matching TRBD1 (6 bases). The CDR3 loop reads CASRRGQTKETQYF. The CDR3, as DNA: TGTGCCAGCAGGAGAGGACAGACCAAAGAGACCCAGTACTTC.